A single sample is the source of the 26 T cell receptor beta chains below, sequenced in a study of T-cell memory formation after mild COVID-19 (dated by TCRdb to 2020 to 2023). The library was built by means of 5' RACE. The instrument given in TCRdb is Illumina NovaSeq 6000. The public reads were quality trimmed at Q25 with fastp and then assembled into clones with MiXCR by TCRdb, keeping productive beta chains. One record per CDR3 amino acid sequence lists the most common genes and DNA. The sample table records roughly 240,000 distinct CDR3 sequences; roughly 15% of these occur just once. 22% of the sample lies in the top ten. Sequencing input: PBMCs or a T cell subset sorted from them (not recorded which). The receptor source for this set is a man younger than 35 who had mild COVID-19 (a few samples of this study predate the infection). The sample titles of this study are shuffled in the database, so cell type and time point are left out; the donor was told from shared clones.

The chain recombines TRBV10-3 with TRBJ2-3, with 9 nucleotides matching TRBD2. Germline V gene sequence: CDR1 ENHRY, CDR2 SYGVKD. J gave up 1 base and V 6 bases, and 8 bases lay outside the gene matches. The CDR3 contains 16 residues. CDR3 loop: CAIRPASGVRTDTQYF. The CDR3 coding sequence is TGTGCCATCAGACCTGCTAGCGGGGTGCGCACAGATACGCAGTATTTT.

This clonotype has more than one count but fewer than ten. The genes are TRBV6-6 and TRBJ1-5, with a possible D match to TRBD1 (6 bases). Germline V gives CDR1 MNHNY, CDR2 SVGAGI (reference sequence). V lost 1 base and J 7 bases, leaving 20 bases between the germline ends. CDR3 length: 17 residues. As DNA, the CDR3 is TGTGCCAGCAGTTACTATGGAGCCAGGGGTGGCGGCCAGCCCCAGCATTTT. This gives the protein CASSYYGARGGGQPQHF.

The V gene is TRBV7-2, the J gene TRBJ2-5, with TRBD1 matching 8 bases. The germline V gene has CDR1 SGHTA and CDR2 FQGNSA. The junction had 11 bases not matched to a gene; V was cut back by 0 bases and J by 2 bases. The CDR3 consists of 18 residues. CDR3 DNA: TGTGCCAGCAGCTTAGCGTACAGGGGGACGGGGATACAAGAGACCCAGTACTTC. It translates to CASSLAYRGTGIQETQYF. The variable domain in full, completed from reference TRBV7-2 and TRBJ2-5, reads GAGVSQSPSNKVTEKGKDVELRCDPISGHTALYWYRQSLGQGLEFLIYFQGNSAPDKSGLPSDRFSAERTGGSVSTLTIQRTQQEDSAVYLCASSLAYRGTGIQETQYFGPGTRLLVL.

This clonotype was counted ten times or more. J is TRBJ1-1 and V is TRBV24-1, with no clear D. V was clipped by 7 bases and J by 0 bases, with 8 bases between them. The germline gives CDR1 KGHDR, CDR2 SFDVKD. This CDR3 has 13 amino acids. CDR3 in DNA: TGTGCCACCAGATCAGATATGAACACTGAAGCTTTCTTT. Translation: CATRSDMNTEAFF.

The chain couples TRBV5-4 to TRBJ2-3; D perhaps matches TRBD1 (5 bases). The germline V gene encodes CDR1 SGHNT and CDR2 YYREEE (reference sequence). Trimming cost V 1 base and J 4 bases, with 10 bases left between them. This CDR3 has 14 amino acids. The CDR3 DNA reads TGTGCCAGCAGCTTGATGGCAGGGCCAGATACGCAGTATTTT. Translated: CASSLMAGPDTQYF. Filled out from reference TRBV5-4 and TRBJ2-3, the complete variable domain reads ETGVTQSPTHLIKTRGQQVTLRCSSQSGHNTVSWYQQALGQGPQFIFQYYREEENGRGNFPPRFSGLQFPNYSSELNVNALELDDSALYLCASSLMAGPDTQYFGPGTRLTVL.

This clonotype has a count of ten or more. The chain employs TRBV7-3 and TRBJ2-1; maybe TRBD2 (5 bases). V was clipped by 5 bases and J by 6 bases, with 11 bases between them. The CDR3 contains 13 residues. Germline V gene data show CDR1 as SGHTA and CDR2 as FQGTGA. This CDR3 reads CASSRTGGNEQFF. CDR3 bases: TGTGCCAGCAGCCGGACTGGTGGCAATGAGCAGTTCTTC.

The chain uses TRBV4-3 and TRBJ2-7; possibly TRBD1 or TRBD2 for D (5 bases each). Germline CDR1 reads LGHNA; CDR2 reads YSLEER. The V end was cut by 4 bases, the J end by 4 bases, with 17 bases between. There are 15 residues in the CDR3. The CDR3 nucleotides are TGCGCCAGCAGCCCTACTGTGGGGGTTTGGTACGAGCAGTACTTC. The encoded protein is CASSPTVGVWYEQYF.

This clonotype came up a few times. The chain has TRBV28 and TRBJ1-2, with D possibly being TRBD1 (6 bases). The V end was cut by 5 bases, the J end by 8 bases, with 12 bases between. The CDR3 loop spans 12 amino acids. Germline V lookup: CDR1 MDHEN, CDR2 SYDVKM. The CDR3, as DNA: TGTGCCAGCAGTATCCAGGGACAAGGCTACACCTTC. This translates into CASSIQGQGYTF.

This clonotype came up a few times. This chain links TRBV5-1 with TRBJ2-7; D remains unclear. Per germline, CDR1 SGHRS and CDR2 YFSETQ. V was pared by 4 bases and J by 3 bases, with 11 bases between. CDR3 length: 13 residues. CDR3 residues: CASSVGPYYEQYF. CDR3 DNA: TGCGCCAGCAGCGTAGGCCCATACTACGAGCAGTACTTC.

This clonotype was recorded a few times. V and J are TRBV7-2 and TRBJ2-2, with TRBD1 matching 7 bases. Germline V gene lookup returns CDR1 SGHTA and CDR2 FQGNSA. Germline trimming cut 5 bases from V and 0 bases from J; bases unmatched to any gene: 3. CDR3 length: 15 residues. In DNA form, the CDR3 reads TGTGCCAGCAGCGAGGGACAGCCGAACACCGGGGAGCTGTTTTTT. It codes for CASSEGQPNTGELFF.

This clonotype came up a few times. The chain is built from TRBV29-1 and TRBJ2-7; D not resolved. Germline CDR1 reads SQVTM; CDR2 reads ANQGSEA. This CDR3 region has 13 residues. The ends were cut back, 4 bases at V and 5 bases at J, with 15 bases in the middle. For the CDR3, the DNA is TGCAGCGTTGGTAATGCAGCTGGGAACGAGCAGTACGTC. Translation gives CSVGNAAGNEQYV.

The V and J genes are TRBV6-5 and TRBJ1-5; TRBD1 matches at 9 bases. The CDR3 length is 13 residues. With V trimmed by 6 bases and J by 5 bases, 2 bases remained unmatched. CDR1 MNHEY and CDR2 SVGAGI come from the germline V gene. The CDR3 spells CASSWDRDQPQHF. The DNA of the CDR3 is TGTGCCAGCAGCTGGGACAGGGATCAGCCCCAGCATTTT.

This clonotype was detected a few times. One end of the junction does not line up with germline, which may come from a read error. CDR3 bases: TGTGCTAGCAGCCACGGACAGGCTTCCAATGAGCAGTTCTTC. Translated, it gives CASSHGQASNEQFF. The V and J genes are TRBV7-7 and TRBJ2-1; TRBD1 aligns across 7 bases. The CDR3 is 14 residues long. CDR1 and CDR2 from the germline V gene are SSHAT and FNYEAQ (reference sequence).

This clonotype was observed a few times. CDR3 DNA: TGTGCCAGCAGCCGGACAGATGTCTACGAGCAGTACTTC. Translation gives CASSRTDVYEQYF. The J gene is TRBJ2-7, the V gene TRBV13, with TRBD1 as a possible D gene (6 bases). CDR3 length: 13 amino acids. In germline, CDR1 is PRHDT, CDR2 FYEKMQ (reference sequence). Trimming removed 5 bases at V and 3 bases at J, with 11 bases between.

The chain has TRBV6-2 or TRBV6-3 and TRBJ1-5, with a possible D match to TRBD1 (6 bases). Per germline, CDR1 MNHEY and CDR2 SVGEGT. V shed 6 bases and J shed 3 bases, with 9 bases lying between them. The CDR3 consists of 13 residues. The CDR3 loop reads CASRRQVNQPQHF. CDR3 bases: TGTGCCAGCAGAAGACAGGTCAATCAGCCCCAGCATTTT.

This clonotype was seen only a few times. V usage is TRBV10-3 and J usage is TRBJ1-5; the D gene is possibly TRBD1 (5 bases). Germline-derived CDR1 and CDR2 are ENHRY and SYGVKD. V lost 4 bases and J lost 6, with 13 bases in between. This CDR3 is built from 14 residues. CDR3 in DNA: TGTGCCATCAGTGGTTTGGGGCCCGGTCAGCCCCAGCATTTT. This translates into CAISGLGPGQPQHF.

This sequence joins TRBV10-1 and TRBJ2-7; 8 bases agree with TRBD1. V lost 0 bases to trimming and J lost 3 bases; unmatched junction nucleotides: 4. The CDR3 is 15 residues long. Germline-derived CDR1 and CDR2 are WNHNN and SYGVQD (reference sequence). The CDR3 sequence is CASSESTDRVYEQYF. DNA of the CDR3: TGCGCCAGCAGTGAGTCCACGGACAGGGTCTACGAGCAGTACTTC.

This clonotype was counted between two and nine times. The V call is TRBV20-1, the J call TRBJ1-6, with 12 positions matching TRBD1. The CDR3 has 14 amino acids. J gave up 9 bases and V 3 bases, and 3 bases lay outside the gene matches. CDR1 DFQATT and CDR2 SNEGSKA come from the germline V gene (reference sequence). This chain's CDR3 is CSASSGQGASPLHF. CDR3 bases: TGCAGTGCTAGTTCGGGACAGGGGGCTTCACCCCTCCACTTT.

A few counts support this clonotype. This CDR3 reads CAPGQGDEKLFF. CDR3 in DNA: TGTGCCCCCGGACAGGGTGATGAAAAACTGTTTTTT. V usage is TRBV24-1 and J usage is TRBJ1-4, with 8 bases that match TRBD1. Germline V gene sequence: CDR1 KGHDR, CDR2 SFDVKD. Germline trimming cut 12 bases from V and 6 bases from J; bases unmatched to any gene: 5. The CDR3 extends over 12 amino acids.

This clonotype was found many times. The chain carries TRBV6-5 and TRBJ1-2; D not resolved. The CDR3 spans 11 residues. V lost 8 bases to trimming and J lost 4 bases, with 8 bases between them. The germline V gene encodes CDR1 MNHEY and CDR2 SVGAGI. This CDR3 is CASGRVYGYTF. The CDR3 coding sequence is TGTGCCAGCGGGAGAGTCTATGGCTACACCTTC.

The J gene is TRBJ1-1, the V gene TRBV5-5; D is possibly TRBD1 (5 bases). CDR3 length: 14 residues. The V end lost 5 bases, the J end lost 6 bases, and 17 bases lay between the germline ends. Looked up from germline, CDR1 is SGHKS and CDR2 is YYEKEE (reference sequence). The CDR3 reads CASSTRAGFPEAFF. In DNA form, the CDR3 reads TGTGCCAGCAGTACCCGGGCAGGGTTCCCTGAAGCTTTCTTT.

J is TRBJ2-4 and V is TRBV28; a possible D gene is TRBD2 (6 bases). Germline assignment: CDR1 MDHEN and CDR2 SYDVKM. CDR3 length: 15 residues. V shed 4 bases and J shed 9 bases, with 19 bases lying between them. The DNA of the CDR3 is TGTGCCAGCAGTTCCCCCATGGAGGGTAGTGGCATTCAGTACTTC. Translated, it gives CASSSPMEGSGIQYF.

This clonotype appeared a few times. This chain uses TRBV5-1 with TRBJ1-2; D gene uncertain. This CDR3 has 11 residues. Germline V gene sequence: CDR1 SGHRS, CDR2 YFSETQ. V shed 7 bases and J shed 6 bases, with 10 bases lying between them. CDR3 in DNA: TGCGCCAGCTCCGACGGGGATGGCTACACCTTC. As protein: CASSDGDGYTF. The full variable domain, with the rest looked up from reference TRBV5-1 and TRBJ1-2, is KAGVTQTPRYLIKTRGQQVTLSCSPISGHRSVSWYQQTPGQGLQFLFEYFSETQRNKGNFPGRFSGRQFSNSRSEMNVSTLELGDSALYLCASSDGDGYTFGSGTRLTVV.

The J gene is TRBJ2-3, the V gene TRBV29-1; 7 nucleotides agree with TRBD2. V lost 1 base and J lost 2; bases outside the gene matches: 9. The CDR3 is 16 residues long. Germline CDR1 is SQVTM and CDR2 is ANQGSEA. In DNA form, the CDR3 reads TGCAGCGTTGAAGGGGTCCAGCGGGACTTCACAGATACGCAGTATTTT. It codes for CSVEGVQRDFTDTQYF.

V usage is TRBV4-2 and J usage is TRBJ2-1; TRBD1 matches 7 bases. Germline trimming cut 0 bases from V and 1 base from J; bases unmatched to any gene: 6. Germline assignment: CDR1 LGHNA and CDR2 YNFKEQ. CDR3 length: 17 residues. CDR3 residues: CASSQERGQGSYNEQFF. For the CDR3, the DNA is TGTGCCAGCAGCCAAGAAAGGGGGCAGGGGTCCTACAATGAGCAGTTCTTC.

The CDR3 is CASSRGARGDTQYF. The CDR3 nucleotides are TGTGCCAGCAGCCGAGGGGCTAGGGGGGATACGCAGTATTTT. V gene TRBV7-2 combines with J gene TRBJ2-3; D possibly corresponds to TRBD1 (6 bases). V lost 5 bases and J lost 6, with 15 bases in between. The CDR3 runs to 14 residues. Germline CDR1 reads SGHTA; CDR2 reads FQGNSA.